This entry describes one TCR beta chain. The antigen is unknown. The sample is drawn from a study of T cell repertoires in cytomegalovirus infection. In the study overall: The public TCR beta signatures pointed to both CMV infection and matching HLA type. Overall study results and limits: There were HLA-C-restricted CMV-specific TCR beta clonotypes dominating the ex vivo response.

V dropped 5 bases and J dropped 4 bases, with 11 bases sitting between them. Germline lookup yields CDR1 MDHEN and CDR2 SYDVKM. The CDR3 is 13 amino acids. Each CDR3 protein is one row after TCRdb ran MiXCR on the reads. This sample has some 240,000 distinct CDR3 sequences, with 15% to 20% found just once. The sequencing input was CD8+ T cells from PBMCs. This chain connects TRBV28 to TRBJ1-1; a possible D gene is TRBD1 (5 bases). The clonotype originates from a human donor in good health (CMV status not recorded). Some clones in this sample may be carry-over from other donors' samples. This chain's CDR3 is CASSLGVSTEAFF. DNA for the CDR3: TGTGCCAGCAGTCTGGGGGTGAGCACTGAAGCTTTCTTT.